This TCR beta chain was found in a study of cytomegalovirus exposure and HLA in healthy donors. CDR1 is MNHNY and CDR2 is SVGAGI in the germline V gene (reference sequence). The CDR3 has 15 residues. The V and J ends lost 3 bases and 2 bases, in that order; junction bases with no gene match: 6. Only in-frame clones appear in the TCRdb table, and some are missing; sequencing was by immunoSEQ multiplex PCR. The profile covers more than 150,000 clones, with 84% appearing a single time and 2.5% to 3% taken by the ten largest. The source material was PBMCs. The sequence came from a woman under 30 in good health and CMV-seropositive. This chain connects TRBV6-6 to TRBJ2-7; 8 positions match TRBD2. The CDR3 spells CASSYVERGTYEQYF. The CDR3 DNA reads as TGTGCCAGCAGTTATGTGGAGCGGGGGACCTACGAGCAGTACTTC.